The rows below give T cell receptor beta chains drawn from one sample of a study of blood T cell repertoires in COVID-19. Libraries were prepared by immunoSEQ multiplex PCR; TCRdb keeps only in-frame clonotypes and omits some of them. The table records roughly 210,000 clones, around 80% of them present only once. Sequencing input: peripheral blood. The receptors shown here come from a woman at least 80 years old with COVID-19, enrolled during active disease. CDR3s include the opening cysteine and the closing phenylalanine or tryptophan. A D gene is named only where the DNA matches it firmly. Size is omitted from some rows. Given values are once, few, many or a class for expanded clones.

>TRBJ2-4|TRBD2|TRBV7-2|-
CASSPRTSGVAKNIQYF
TGTGCCAGCAGCCCCCGGACTAGCGGTGTAGCCAAAAACATTCAGTACTTC
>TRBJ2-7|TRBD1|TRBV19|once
CASSIVGRGTYEQYF
TGTGCCAGTAGTATAGTCGGCAGGGGGACGTACGAGCAGTACTTC
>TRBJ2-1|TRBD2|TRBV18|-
CASSSLLADYNEQFF
TGTGCCAGCTCATCGCTACTAGCGGACTACAATGAGCAGTTCTTC
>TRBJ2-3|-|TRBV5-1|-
CASSRGTEIDTQYF
TGCGCCAGCAGTAGGGGGACGGAAATAGATACGCAGTATTTT
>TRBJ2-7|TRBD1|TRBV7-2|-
CASSLQDRVREQYF
TGTGCCAGCAGTCTCCAAGACAGGGTGAGGGAGCAGTACTTC
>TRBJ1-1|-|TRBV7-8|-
CASSLVFSFEAFF
TGTGCCAGCAGCTTAGTCTTCAGTTTTGAAGCTTTCTTT
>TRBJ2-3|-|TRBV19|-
CASSLEGGAFADTQYF
TGTGCCAGTAGCCTGGAGGGGGGGGCGTTCGCAGATACGCAGTATTTT
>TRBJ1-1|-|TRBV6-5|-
CASSYSTASRTEAFF
TGTGCCAGCAGTTACTCGACGGCATCCAGGACTGAAGCTTTCTTT
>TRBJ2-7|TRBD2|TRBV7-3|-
CASSPSGGPTYEQYF
TGTGCCAGCAGTCCTAGCGGGGGGCCGACCTACGAGCAGTACTTC
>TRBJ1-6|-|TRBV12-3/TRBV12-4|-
CASSLLGSPLHF
TGTGCCAGCAGCCTTCTCGGTTCACCCCTCCACTTT
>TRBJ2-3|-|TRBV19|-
CASSIRGTDTQYF
TGTGCCAGTAGTATACGGGGGACAGATACGCAGTATTTT
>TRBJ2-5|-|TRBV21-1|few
CASSQRASGSEETQYF
TGTGCCAGCAGCCAACGGGCTAGCGGGAGCGAAGAGACCCAGTACTTC
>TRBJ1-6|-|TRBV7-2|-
CASSLSRGSPLHF
TGTGCCAGCAGCTTAAGCAGGGGATCACCCCTCCACTTT
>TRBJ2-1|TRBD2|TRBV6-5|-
CASSTGGKGSNEQFF
TGTGCCAGCAGCACGGGGGGAAAGGGTAGCAATGAGCAGTTCTTC
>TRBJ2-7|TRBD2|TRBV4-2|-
CASSQVGLAGSNEQYF
TGTGCCAGCAGCCAAGTGGGGCTAGCGGGGTCCAACGAGCAGTACTTC
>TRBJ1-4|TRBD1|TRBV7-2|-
CASSFTGGHNEKLFF
TGTGCCAGCAGCTTCACAGGGGGCCATAATGAAAAACTGTTTTTT
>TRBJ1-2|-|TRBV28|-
CASSQNYGYTF
TGTGCCAGCAGCCAGAACTATGGCTACACCTTC
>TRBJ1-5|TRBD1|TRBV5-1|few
CASSPGTGGYQPQHF
TGCGCCAGCAGCCCGGGGACAGGGGGCTATCAGCCCCAGCATTTT
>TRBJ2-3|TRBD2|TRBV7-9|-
CASSLVTGLAGLRTDTQYF
TGTGCCAGCAGCTTAGTCACAGGACTAGCGGGTTTGCGGACAGATACGCAGTATTTT
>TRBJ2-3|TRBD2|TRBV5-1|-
CASSPPTSGGPLDTQYF
TGCGCCAGCAGCCCCCCTACTAGCGGGGGCCCCTTAGATACGCAGTATTTT
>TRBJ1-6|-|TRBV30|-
CAWTGQTDSPLHF
TGTGCCTGGACAGGACAGACCGATTCACCCCTCCACTTT
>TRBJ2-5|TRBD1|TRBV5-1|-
CASSPGQGVETQYF
TGCGCCAGCAGCCCGGGACAGGGTGTAGAGACCCAGTACTTC
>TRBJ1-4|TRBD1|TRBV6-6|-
CASSYSLGQGDEKLFF
TGTGCCAGCAGTTACTCCCTCGGACAGGGGGATGAAAAACTGTTTTTT
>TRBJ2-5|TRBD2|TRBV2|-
CASKSGGGTQYF
TGTGCCAGCAAGAGCGGGGGCGGGACCCAGTACTTC
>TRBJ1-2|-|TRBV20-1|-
CSASSTGYGYTF
TGCAGTGCTAGTTCCACAGGGTATGGCTACACCTTC
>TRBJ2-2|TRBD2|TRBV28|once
CASIAPRGVPAGELFF
TGTGCCAGCATCGCGCCGCGGGGGGTTCCGGCCGGGGAGCTGTTTTTT
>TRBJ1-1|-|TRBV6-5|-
CASSYSGGQNTEAFF
TGTGCCAGCAGTTACTCGGGGGGGCAGAACACTGAAGCTTTCTTT
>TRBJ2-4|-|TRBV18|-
CASSLGTGLGNIQYF
TGTGCCAGCTCACTCGGCACAGGTTTGGGAAACATTCAGTACTTC
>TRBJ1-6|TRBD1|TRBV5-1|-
CASSSEGTGVSSPLHF
TGCGCCAGCAGCTCTGAGGGGACAGGGGTAAGTTCACCCCTCCACTTT
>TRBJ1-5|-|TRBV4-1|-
CASSQERGLQPQHF
TGCGCCAGCAGCCAAGAGCGAGGTCTTCAGCCCCAGCATTTT
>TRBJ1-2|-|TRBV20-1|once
CSATQGNGYTF
TGCAGTGCTACCCAGGGGAATGGCTACACCTTC
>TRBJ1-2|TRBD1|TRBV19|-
CASGTSGTVYGYTF
TGTGCCAGTGGAACCTCCGGGACAGTATATGGCTACACCTTC
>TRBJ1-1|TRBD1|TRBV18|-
CASSPRGTGGSEAFF
TGTGCCAGCTCACCGAGGGGGACAGGCGGTTCTGAAGCTTTCTTT
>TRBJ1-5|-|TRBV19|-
CASSTWAQPQHF
TGTGCCAGTAGCACGTGGGCTCAGCCCCAGCATTTT
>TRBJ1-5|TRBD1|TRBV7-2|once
CASSPLRGPNQPQHF
TGTGCCAGCAGCCCCCTGAGGGGGCCTAATCAGCCCCAGCATTTT
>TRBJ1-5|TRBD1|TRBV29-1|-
CSVRQGDNQPQHF
TGCAGCGTGCGACAGGGCGACAATCAGCCCCAGCATTTT
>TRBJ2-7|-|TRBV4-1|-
CASSQVWGDYEQYF
TGCGCCAGCAGCCAAGTCTGGGGCGACTACGAGCAGTACTTC
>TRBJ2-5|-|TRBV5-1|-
CASSSGSGQETQYF
TGCGCCAGCAGCTCGGGCAGCGGGCAAGAGACCCAGTACTTC
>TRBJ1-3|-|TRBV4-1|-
CASSQVLSGNTIYF
TGCGCCAGCAGCCAAGTACTATCCGGAAACACCATATATTTT
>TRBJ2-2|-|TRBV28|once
CASARTNTGELFF
TGTGCCAGCGCCAGAACGAACACCGGGGAGCTGTTTTTT
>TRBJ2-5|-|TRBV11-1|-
CASSAGPQETQYF
TGTGCCAGCAGCGCGGGACCACAAGAGACCCAGTACTTC
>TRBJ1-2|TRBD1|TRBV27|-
CASSSEETGGYGYTF
TGTGCCAGCAGTTCCGAGGAAACAGGGGGCTATGGCTACACCTTC
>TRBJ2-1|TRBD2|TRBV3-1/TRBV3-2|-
CASSLKSSGGVDEQFF
TGTGCCAGCAGCCTGAAGTCTAGCGGGGGGGTCGATGAGCAGTTCTTC
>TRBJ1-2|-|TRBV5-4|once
CASSPKSGGSYGYTF
TGTGCCAGCAGCCCAAAGAGCGGGGGATCCTATGGCTACACCTTC
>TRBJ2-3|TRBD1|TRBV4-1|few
CASSQDGDSWGTDTQYF
TGCGCCAGCAGCCAAGATGGGGACAGCTGGGGGACAGATACGCAGTATTTT
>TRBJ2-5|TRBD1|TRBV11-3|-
CASSLGTGGAETQYF
TGTGCCAGCAGCTTAGGGACAGGGGGCGCAGAGACCCAGTACTTC
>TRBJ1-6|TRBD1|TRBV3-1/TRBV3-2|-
CASSQGQGGNSPLHF
TGTGCCAGCAGCCAAGGACAGGGGGGTAATTCACCCCTCCACTTT
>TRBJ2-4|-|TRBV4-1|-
CASSQGSATGSKNIQYF
TGCGCCAGCAGCCAAGGATCAGCGACGGGGTCCAAAAACATTCAGTACTTC
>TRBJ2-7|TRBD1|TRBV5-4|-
CASSLRQGAYEQYF
TGTGCCAGCAGCTTGAGACAGGGGGCCTACGAGCAGTACTTC
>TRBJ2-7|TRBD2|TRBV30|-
CAWSGLAGEGEQYF
TGTGCCTGGAGTGGACTAGCGGGGGAGGGCGAGCAGTACTTC
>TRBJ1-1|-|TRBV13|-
CASSPTGVIQAFF
TGTGCCAGCAGCCCGACAGGCGTTATCCAGGCTTTCTTT
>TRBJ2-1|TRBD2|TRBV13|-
CASSLGSSGDPYNEQFF
TGTGCCAGCAGCTTAGGGTCTAGCGGGGACCCCTACAATGAGCAGTTCTTC
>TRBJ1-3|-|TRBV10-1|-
CASSDSGYGNTIYF
TGCGCCAGCAGTGATTCAGGGTATGGAAACACCATATATTTT
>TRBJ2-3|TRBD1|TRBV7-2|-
CASSSSGQHTDTQYF
TGTGCCAGCAGCTCCTCGGGACAGCACACAGATACGCAGTATTTT